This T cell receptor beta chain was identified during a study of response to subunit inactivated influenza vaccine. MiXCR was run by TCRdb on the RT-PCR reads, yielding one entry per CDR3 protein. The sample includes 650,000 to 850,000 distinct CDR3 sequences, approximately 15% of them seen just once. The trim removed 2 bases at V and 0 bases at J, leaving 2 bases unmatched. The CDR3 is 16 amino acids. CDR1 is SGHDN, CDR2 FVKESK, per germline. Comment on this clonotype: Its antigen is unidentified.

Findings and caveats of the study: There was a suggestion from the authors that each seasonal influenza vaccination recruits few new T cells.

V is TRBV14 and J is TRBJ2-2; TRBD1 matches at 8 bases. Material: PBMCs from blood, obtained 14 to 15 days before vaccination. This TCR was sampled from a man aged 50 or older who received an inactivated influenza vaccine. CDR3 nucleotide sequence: TGTGCCAGCAGCCAAATGACAGGGGCGAACACCGGGGAGCTGTTTTTT. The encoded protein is CASSQMTGANTGELFF.